These T cell receptor beta chains were read from a single sample in a study of blood T cells in healthy people across ages. MiXCR was run by TCRdb on the 5' RACE reads, yielding one entry per CDR3 protein. This table has 1.5 million to 2 million distinct CDR3 sequences, approximately 30% appearing once. The sample comprised blood. The receptor source for this set is a woman aged 30 to 39 in good health. Each CDR3 is given with its conserved first and last residue. A D gene is named only where the DNA matches it firmly. Where a row states a size, it is once, few, many or the class of an expanded clone; other rows omit it.

CASSATSGRATDTQYF,TGTGCCAGCAGCGCGACTAGCGGGAGGGCCACAGATACGCAGTATTTT,TRBJ2-3,TRBD2,NA,TRBV7-9
CASSEVGAQETQYF,TGTGCCAGCAGTGAGGTGGGGGCTCAAGAGACCCAGTACTTC,TRBJ2-5,NA,NA,TRBV6-1
CASRTTEAFF,TGTGCCAGCCGGACCACTGAAGCTTTCTTT,TRBJ1-1,NA,few,TRBV7-9
CAWMGGSAYEQYF,TGTGCCTGGATGGGAGGAAGTGCCTACGAGCAGTACTTC,TRBJ2-7,NA,NA,TRBV30
CCVEAGSRVGSYEQYF,TGCTGCGTTGAAGCGGGATCACGGGTTGGCTCCTACGAGCAGTACTTC,TRBJ2-7,TRBD2,NA,TRBV29-1
CASSLEIGVSPLHF,TGCGCCAGCAGCTTGGAAATCGGGGTTTCACCCCTCCACTTT,TRBJ1-6,NA,NA,TRBV5-1
CASSVRRQVTGANVLTF,TGTGCCAGCAGTGTACGAAGACAGGTAACTGGGGCCAACGTCCTGACTTTC,TRBJ2-6,NA,few,TRBV2
CASSRSGSSSDTQYF,TGTGCCAGCAGTCGTAGCGGGAGTAGCTCAGATACGCAGTATTTT,TRBJ2-3,TRBD2,many,TRBV6-5
CASSRRGAQDTQYF,TGCGCCAGCAGCCGACGGGGGGCGCAGGATACGCAGTATTTT,TRBJ2-3,NA,few,TRBV5-1
CASTEGPYQETQYF,TGTGCCAGCACCGAGGGACCTTACCAAGAGACCCAGTACTTC,TRBJ2-5,NA,NA,TRBV6-5
CASSAGGQGGRQPQHF,TGTGCCAGCAGTGCCGGTGGACAGGGGGGTCGTCAGCCCCAGCATTTT,TRBJ1-5,TRBD1,NA,TRBV28
CASSFLDRDNEQYF,TGTGCCAGCAGTTTTTTGGACAGGGACAACGAGCAGTACTTC,TRBJ2-7,TRBD1,few,TRBV6-2/TRBV6-3
CASSATGYSNQPQHF,TGTGCCAGCAGTGCGACAGGATATAGCAATCAGCCCCAGCATTTT,TRBJ1-5,NA,NA,TRBV2
CASSLSGGLQETQYF,TGTGCCAGCAGTTTATCAGGGGGCCTTCAAGAGACCCAGTACTTC,TRBJ2-5,TRBD1,many,TRBV7-9
CASRPTGQGNGYTF,TGTGCCAGCAGGCCAACGGGGCAGGGGAATGGCTACACCTTC,TRBJ1-2,NA,few,TRBV12-3/TRBV12-4
CSAREFLGRNYEQYF,TGCAGTGCTAGAGAGTTTTTGGGCAGAAACTACGAGCAGTACTTC,TRBJ2-7,NA,once,TRBV20-1
CASSQEHGTQYF,TGTGCCAGCAGCCAGGAACATGGTACGCAGTATTTT,TRBJ2-3,NA,once,TRBV7-9
CASSGVGRAYNEQYF,TGTGCCAGCAGTGGTGTCGGAAGGGCCTACAATGAGCAGTACTTC,TRBJ2-7,NA,few,TRBV6-1
CASSIETSGRESQETQYF,TGTGCCAGTAGTATCGAGACTAGCGGCCGGGAGAGCCAAGAGACCCAGTACTTC,TRBJ2-5,TRBD2,NA,TRBV19
CASGSETDTQYF,TGTGCCAGCGGATCCGAAACAGATACGCAGTATTTT,TRBJ2-3,NA,NA,TRBV6-2/TRBV6-3
CASRRPLGPTEETQYF,TGTGCCAGCAGACGCCCACTAGGACCAACGGAAGAGACCCAGTACTTC,TRBJ2-5,NA,few,TRBV6-2/TRBV6-3
CASSQTSGRQETQYF,TGCGCCAGCAGCCAAACTAGCGGGAGACAAGAGACCCAGTACTTC,TRBJ2-5,TRBD2,NA,TRBV4-3
CASSPRDSPYNEQFF,TGTGCCAGCAGCCCCCGGGACTCCCCCTACAATGAGCAGTTCTTC,TRBJ2-1,NA,NA,TRBV7-7
CASGFRRDYGYTF,TGTGCCAGCGGTTTCAGGAGAGACTATGGCTACACCTTC,TRBJ1-2,NA,NA,TRBV28
CASRSYYGYTF,TGTGCCAGCAGAAGTTACTATGGCTACACCTTC,TRBJ1-2,NA,NA,TRBV3-1
CSVGLAGGPGFF,TGCAGCGTTGGACTAGCGGGAGGGCCTGGGTTCTTC,TRBJ2-1,TRBD2,NA,TRBV29-1
CASSLRLAIYEQYF,TGTGCCAGCAGCTTGCGACTAGCCATCTACGAGCAGTACTTC,TRBJ2-7,TRBD2,many,TRBV5-6
CASSSRTGTGANVLTF,TGTGCCAGCAGCTCCCGGACAGGCACTGGGGCCAACGTCCTGACTTTC,TRBJ2-6,TRBD1,few,TRBV7-2
CSVITAGGYNEQFF,TGCAGTGTCATCACGGCGGGGGGGTACAATGAGCAGTTCTTC,TRBJ2-1,TRBD2,NA,TRBV20-1
CIPPLPSSYNEQFF,TGTATCCCCCCCTTGCCAAGCTCCTACAATGAGCAGTTCTTC,TRBJ2-1,NA,NA,TRBV7-3
CASSLRTSRFYGQFF,TGTGCCAGCAGTTTACGGACTAGCCGGTTCTATGGGCAGTTCTTC,TRBJ2-1,TRBD2,NA,TRBV12-3/TRBV12-4
CASERDGYNEQFF,TGTGCCAGCGAAAGGGATGGGTACAATGAGCAGTTCTTC,TRBJ2-1,NA,NA,TRBV2
CSARRDTRGGVGPQHF,TGCAGTGCGAGAAGGGACACACGGGGAGGGGTCGGACCCCAGCATTTT,TRBJ1-5,NA,NA,TRBV20-1
CASTFQDSRTDTQYF,TGTGCCAGCACCTTCCAGGACAGCCGCACAGATACGCAGTATTTT,TRBJ2-3,NA,NA,TRBV2
CASSLWGLADNEQFF,TGTGCCAGCAGCTTATGGGGACTAGCGGACAATGAGCAGTTCTTC,TRBJ2-1,TRBD2,few,TRBV7-2
CAWKDGGTGPYGEQFF,TGTGCCTGGAAGGATGGGGGGACAGGGCCGTACGGTGAGCAGTTCTTC,TRBJ2-1,TRBD1,NA,TRBV30
CSAKSGSYEQYF,TGCAGTGCCAAGAGCGGCTCCTACGAGCAGTACTTC,TRBJ2-7,NA,few,TRBV20-1
CASSQYGPGGRTSDYNEQFF,TGTGCCAGCAGCCAGTACGGACCTGGAGGGCGGACTAGCGACTACAATGAGCAGTTCTTC,TRBJ2-1,TRBD2,few,TRBV3-1
CASSAVTGTGSSGYTF,TGTGCCAGCAGCGCTGTTACCGGGACAGGGTCATCTGGCTACACCTTC,TRBJ1-2,TRBD1,NA,TRBV9
CASSLQSGGGADTQYF,TGTGCCAGCAGCTTACAGAGCGGGGGAGGCGCGGATACGCAGTATTTT,TRBJ2-3,TRBD2,once,TRBV7-2
CASSLGGRSCEQYF,TGTGCCAGCAGCTTGGGTGGCAGGAGCTGCGAGCAGTACTTC,TRBJ2-7,NA,few,TRBV5-5
CASSQDRRGDQPQHF,TGCGCCAGCAGCCAAGATCGCAGGGGAGATCAGCCCCAGCATTTT,TRBJ1-5,NA,NA,TRBV4-1
CASSRGVAGTYEQYF,TGTGCCAGCAGCCGCGGGGTAGCGGGAACCTACGAGCAGTACTTC,TRBJ2-7,TRBD2,NA,TRBV6-6
CASSEGSYSNSPLHF,TGTGCCAGCAGTGAAGGGAGCTATTCTAATTCACCCCTCCACTTT,TRBJ1-6,NA,NA,TRBV28
CASSLGGQAFYEQYF,TGTGCCAGCAGCTTAGGGGGACAGGCCTTCTACGAGCAGTACTTC,TRBJ2-7,TRBD1,NA,TRBV11-1
CASSYLSARGYTF,TGTGCCAGCAGTTATTTGTCCGCCCGAGGCTACACCTTC,TRBJ1-2,NA,NA,TRBV6-5
CASSWGRSSYNEQFF,TGTGCCAGCAGTTGGGGGAGGAGCTCCTACAATGAGCAGTTCTTC,TRBJ2-1,NA,few,TRBV12-3/TRBV12-4
CASSLDSTYSPLHF,TGTGCCAGCAGTTTAGACAGCACCTATTCACCCCTCCACTTT,TRBJ1-6,NA,many,TRBV6-5
CASSQPGTGKRYEQYF,TGTGCCAGCAGTCAGCCCGGGACAGGGAAAAGGTACGAGCAGTACTTC,TRBJ2-7,TRBD1,few,TRBV6-2/TRBV6-3
CASSAAAFYNEQYF,TGTGCCAGCAGCGCAGCGGCCTTCTACAATGAACAGTACTTC,TRBJ2-7,NA,NA,TRBV14
CSAAPGGDLGEKLFF,TGCAGTGCCGCTCCGGGGGGGGATTTGGGTGAAAAACTGTTTTTT,TRBJ1-4,NA,NA,TRBV20-1
CASSYIGGAGEQYF,TGTGCCAGCAGTTACATTGGGGGAGCAGGCGAGCAGTACTTC,TRBJ2-7,NA,few,TRBV6-2/TRBV6-3
CASSQPAGTSGGVNEQYF,TGCGCCAGCAGCCAACCAGCCGGGACTAGCGGGGGGGTCAATGAGCAGTACTTC,TRBJ2-5,TRBD2,NA,TRBV4-1
CASSFGEAYGYTF,TGCGCCAGCAGCTTTGGGGAGGCCTATGGCTACACCTTC,TRBJ1-2,NA,NA,TRBV5-1